A selection of T cell receptor beta chains follows, all from one sample in a study of early T cells in non-severe SARS-CoV-2 infection. Each CDR3 protein is one row after TCRdb ran MiXCR on the 5' RACE reads. The table records 25,000 to 35,000 distinct CDR3 sequences, under 7.5% of them present only once. The sequencing input was whole blood. All receptors derive from an adult who was a healthcare worker with PCR-confirmed SARS-CoV-2 infection or an uninfected control (not recorded which). CDR3s include the opening cysteine and the closing phenylalanine or tryptophan. D genes are given only for firm matches. Only part of the rows carry a size: once, few, many, or a class if the clone is expanded.

V gene	J gene	clone size	D gene	CDR3 DNA	CDR3 protein
TRBV20-1	TRBJ2-5	many	NA	TGCAGTGCCACCAGTAGAGGGGAGACCCAGTACTTC	CSATSRGETQYF
TRBV24-1	TRBJ1-2	few	TRBD1	TGTGCCACCAGTGATACTCGGACAGGGATAACCCGTGGCTACACCTTC	CATSDTRTGITRGYTF
TRBV2	TRBJ1-5	many	TRBD1	TGTGCCAGCAGTCCACAGGGGAACAATCAGCCCCAGCATTTT	CASSPQGNNQPQHF
TRBV10-3	TRBJ2-7	few	TRBD1	TGTGCCATCAGCGACGGACAGGGTCTCCCCTACGAGCAGTACTTC	CAISDGQGLPYEQYF
TRBV29-1	TRBJ2-3	NA	TRBD1	TGCAGCGTGCGGACAGGGGGCACAGATACGCAGTATTTT	CSVRTGGTDTQYF
TRBV7-6	TRBJ2-2	many	NA	TGTGCCAGCAGCTTAGGTGCGGGGTACACCGGGGAGCTGTTTTTT	CASSLGAGYTGELFF
TRBV4-1	TRBJ2-5	few	NA	TGCGCCAGCAGCCATGAGGGGGGGAGGCAAGAGACCCAGTACTTC	CASSHEGGRQETQYF
TRBV7-2	TRBJ2-3	many	TRBD2	TGTGCCAGCAGCTTAGGAGGTCGCGCGGGGGGGCTGAGTACGCAGTATTTT	CASSLGGRAGGLSTQYF
TRBV7-2	TRBJ2-3	NA	TRBD2	TGTGCCAGCAGCTTACTTACGCTAGCGGGAGGGAGCACAGATACGCAGTATTTT	CASSLLTLAGGSTDTQYF
TRBV3-1	TRBJ2-1	many	TRBD1	TGTGCCAGCAGGTTACGGGACAGGGCGTTTAATGAGCAGTTCTTC	CASRLRDRAFNEQFF
TRBV5-4	TRBJ2-7	many	TRBD1	TGTGCCAGCAGCGTAACCGGGACAGGACGCGAGCAGTACTTC	CASSVTGTGREQYF
TRBV7-3	TRBJ2-5	few	NA	TGTGCCAGCAGCTTAACCCCCCAAGAGACCCAGTACTTC	CASSLTPQETQYF
TRBV29-1	TRBJ2-2	many	NA	TGCAGCGTCCACGGAGAGGTTACCGGGGAGCTGTTTTTT	CSVHGEVTGELFF
TRBV28	TRBJ2-5	many	NA	TGTGCCAGCAGGCGGGGAATGAGGGAGACCCAGTACTTC	CASRRGMRETQYF
TRBV10-2	TRBJ2-1	medium-sized	NA	TGCGCCAGCAGACCCAGGGGAATCGACTCCTACAATGAGCAGTTCTTC	CASRPRGIDSYNEQFF
TRBV5-1	TRBJ2-2	many	TRBD1	TGCGCCAGCAGCTTGGGACAGGGGTCTGCCGGGGAGCTGTTTTTT	CASSLGQGSAGELFF
TRBV18	TRBJ2-1	many	NA	TGTGCCAGCTCCCCCGGGGCGCCCTATTATGAGCAGTTCTTC	CASSPGAPYYEQFF
TRBV6-1	TRBJ2-5	many	NA	TGTGCCAGCAACGGACAGAGAGAGACCCAGTACTTC	CASNGQRETQYF
TRBV4-2	TRBJ2-3	many	NA	TGTGCCAGCAGCCCCAGTGGGGTGGAAGATACGCAGTATTTT	CASSPSGVEDTQYF
TRBV5-5	TRBJ2-5	many	NA	TGTGCCAGCAGCTTCGACAACCAAGAGACCCAGTACTTC	CASSFDNQETQYF
TRBV5-4	TRBJ1-4	many	TRBD1	TGTGCCAGCAGCACTGGGACAGGGGGCACTAATGAAAAACTGTTTTTT	CASSTGTGGTNEKLFF
TRBV6-1	TRBJ1-1	many	TRBD1	TGTGCCAGCAGCCGGGACAGAAGGGATGAAGCTTTCTTT	CASSRDRRDEAFF
TRBV18	TRBJ1-1	many	NA	TGTGCCAGCTCACCGATGGCCGGACAAGGGAACACTGAAGCTTTCTTT	CASSPMAGQGNTEAFF
TRBV20-1	TRBJ2-7	many	TRBD1	TGCAGCCTATCACGAGTTTACGGGACAGGGGGCGAGCAGTACTTC	CSLSRVYGTGGEQYF
TRBV7-9	TRBJ2-5	many	TRBD1	TGTGCCAGCAGCGCGGGACAGGGACGTGGAGAGACCCAGTACTTC	CASSAGQGRGETQYF
TRBV28	TRBJ1-2	few	TRBD1	TGTGCCAGCAGTACCGGGACAGGATATGGTGGCTACACCTTC	CASSTGTGYGGYTF
TRBV9	TRBJ1-5	many	NA	TGTGCCAGCAGTATGGGGCAGAATCAGCCCCAGCATTTT	CASSMGQNQPQHF
TRBV20-1	TRBJ2-2	many	TRBD2	TGCAGTGCTTGGACTAGCGGTTCGGGGGAGCTGTTTTTT	CSAWTSGSGELFF
TRBV29-1	TRBJ2-5	many	NA	TGCAGCGTCGCCGGGACCCAGAGGGAGACCCAGTACTTC	CSVAGTQRETQYF
TRBV27	TRBJ2-1	many	NA	TGTGCCAGCAGTTTACGGCCTTACAATGAGCAGTTCTTC	CASSLRPYNEQFF
TRBV7-3	TRBJ1-1	many	TRBD1	TGTGCCAGCAGCTCCGACAGGGGGCTTTGGACTGAAGCTTTCTTT	CASSSDRGLWTEAFF
TRBV2	TRBJ2-5	NA	NA	TGTGCCAGCAGTCGGGACGGCGAGGAGACCCAGTACTTC	CASSRDGEETQYF
TRBV19	TRBJ2-2	many	TRBD2	TGTGCCAGTAGTCCTCGACTAGCGGGCGGGACCGGGGAGCTGTTTTTT	CASSPRLAGGTGELFF
TRBV7-2	TRBJ2-2	few	TRBD1	TGTGCCAGCAGCTTAGCCGGGACAGGAGCCGGGGAGCTGTTTTTT	CASSLAGTGAGELFF
TRBV7-9	TRBJ1-1	many	NA	TGTGCCAGCAGCTTAGTAGTCACTGAAGCTTTCTTT	CASSLVVTEAFF
TRBV20-1	TRBJ1-5	many	NA	TGCAGTGCTAGTGGCCGTTGGGATAGCAATCAGCCCCAGCATTTT	CSASGRWDSNQPQHF
TRBV6-4	TRBJ2-2	many	NA	TGTGCCAGCAGTGACTCGCCAAACACCGGGGAGCTGTTTTTT	CASSDSPNTGELFF